This TCR beta chain was documented in a study of shared clonotypes between healthy human individuals. Overall study: A donor's plate count was three for CD4 naive and three for CD4 memory; CD8 naive had two and CD8 memory one. Notes on the study in general: Clonotype sharing among donors likely depends on sequencing depth. It was observed that 5% to 6.5% of naive CD4 clonotypes were shared across a handful of donors.

To note about this clone: Its specificity is not known.

Every contributor of samples was a Caucasian grown-up residing in Nashville, Tennessee. Some clones are missing from TCRdb's copy, which holds only in-frame ones; the method was immunoSEQ multiplex PCR. Among about 770,000 clones listed, roughly two thirds were seen once. Per the germline V gene, CDR1 is SGHDT and CDR2 is YYEEEE. The V and J ends lost 1 base and 4 bases respectively, with 11 bases between them. The CDR3 totals 14 residues. The rearrangement uses TRBV5-6 and TRBJ1-2; D gene ambiguous. The sample taken for sequencing was memory CD4+ T cells sorted from blood. Specified subset: CD45RA-negative fraction. The receptor was derived from a woman aged 25 to 45 in good health. CDR3 coding DNA: TGTGCCAGCAGCTTGAATCGAAGGGCCTATGGCTACACCTTC. Translation: CASSLNRRAYGYTF.